This is a list of T cell receptor beta chains from one sample in a study of shared clonotypes between healthy human individuals. Sequenced by immunoSEQ multiplex PCR; TCRdb stores in-frame clones only, minus some. The table records about 1.1 million clones, approximately 77% of them present only once. Sequences were obtained from memory CD4+ T cells from PBMCs. The receptor source for this set is a young man in good health. Some clones in this sample may be carry-over from other donors' samples. CDR3s include the opening cysteine and the closing phenylalanine or tryptophan. A D gene is named only where the DNA matches it firmly. The size entry is marked missing in some rows and otherwise reads once, few, many or a size class.

v_call,d_call,clone_size,j_call,cdr3_nt,cdr3_aa
TRBV5-1,TRBD2,-,TRBJ2-5,TGCGCCAGCAGCTTCATAGCGGGTCAAGAGACCCAGTACTTC,CASSFIAGQETQYF
TRBV2,-,-,TRBJ2-4,TGTGCCAGCAGTGAACTCCGGGCCAAAAACATTCAGTACTTC,CASSELRAKNIQYF
TRBV21-1,-,-,TRBJ1-4,TGTGCCAGCTTCCACGCGGGCAGGGCAAGGGAAAAACTGTTTTTT,CASFHAGRAREKLFF
TRBV28,-,few,TRBJ2-7,TGTGCCAGCAGTCCGGCTACAGTTTACGAGCAGTACTTC,CASSPATVYEQYF
TRBV7-9,-,-,TRBJ1-4,TGTGCCAGCAGCTTATCCGGGACTCCCCCGCTATCGGGAAAACTGTTTTTT,CASSLSGTPPLSGKLFF
TRBV10-3,-,-,TRBJ1-1,TGTGCCATCAGTGAGTCAAGGGCAGAGAACACTGAAGCTTTCTTT,CAISESRAENTEAFF
TRBV6-1,-,-,TRBJ1-5,TGTGCCAGCGGTAGTGGCACTCGGGGACAGCCCCAGCATTTT,CASGSGTRGQPQHF
TRBV7-8,-,-,TRBJ2-2,TGTGCCAGCAGCTTAGCTCTAAGGGGGCTGTTTTTT,CASSLALRGLFF
TRBV11-3,TRBD1,-,TRBJ2-3,TGTGCCAGCAGCTTCCAGGGGGCGGATACGCAGTATTTT,CASSFQGADTQYF
TRBV5-4,-,-,TRBJ1-1,TGTGCCAGCAGCTCAGGGCTCACTGAAGCTTTCTTT,CASSSGLTEAFF
TRBV7-2,TRBD2,-,TRBJ2-1,TGTGCCAGCAGCCTATACCCGGGACTAGCTTCATACTATTTCTTC,CASSLYPGLASYYFF
TRBV27,-,few,TRBJ1-4,TGTGCCAGCAGTTTGAGGGCGAGAGAAAAACTGTTTTTT,CASSLRAREKLFF
TRBV9,-,-,TRBJ2-7,TGTGCCAGCAGTTCGACTCTATCCTACGAGCAGTACTTC,CASSSTLSYEQYF
TRBV2,-,-,TRBJ2-6,TGTGCCAGCAGTCCCAGGGACGCTGGGGCCAACGTCCTGACTTTC,CASSPRDAGANVLTF
TRBV5-1,-,-,TRBJ1-1,TGCGCCAGTAGAACAGGGAGGGTGGGCACTGAAGCTTTCTTT,CASRTGRVGTEAFF
TRBV28,-,-,TRBJ1-2,TGTGCCAGCAGTTTGAGGAACTATGGCTACACCTTC,CASSLRNYGYTF
TRBV6-5,-,-,TRBJ2-7,TGTGCCAGCAGTACCTACGGGGAGCAGTACTTC,CASSTYGEQYF
TRBV7-9,TRBD2,-,TRBJ2-7,TGTGCCAGCAGCTCCCGAGCGACTAGCGGGAGCCGGGAGCAGTACTTC,CASSSRATSGSREQYF
TRBV7-9,-,-,TRBJ2-1,TGTGCCAGCAGCTTAGTCGGCAGTTCCTACAATGAGCAGTTCTTC,CASSLVGSSYNEQFF
TRBV28,-,-,TRBJ2-1,TGTGCCAGCAGTTTTGACTTCAGAAAGCAGTTCTTC,CASSFDFRKQFF
TRBV29-1,TRBD2,-,TRBJ2-7,TGCAGCGTTGAAGGGGGGGGCTACGAGCAGTACTTC,CSVEGGGYEQYF
TRBV6-1,TRBD1,-,TRBJ2-7,TGTGCCAGCGAAATCCGGGACAGGGGGTCCCACGAGCAGTACTTC,CASEIRDRGSHEQYF
TRBV19,TRBD1,-,TRBJ1-2,TGTGCCAGTAGTATCGAAGCCGGGACAGGGCTTCTCTATGGCTACACCTTC,CASSIEAGTGLLYGYTF
TRBV19,-,-,TRBJ1-5,TGTGCCAGTAGTATAGGGGGAGGGCGAGGTCAGCCCCAGCATTTT,CASSIGGGRGQPQHF
TRBV4-1,-,few,TRBJ1-2,TGCGCCAGCAGCCACCTGGCGCGCTATGGCTACACCTTC,CASSHLARYGYTF
TRBV18,TRBD2,-,TRBJ2-5,TGTGCCAGCTCACTACTAGCGGGTCAAGAGACCCAGTACTTC,CASSLLAGQETQYF
TRBV18,-,-,TRBJ1-1,TGTGCCAGCTCAAAGGGGCAGACGAACACTGAAGCTTTCTTT,CASSKGQTNTEAFF
TRBV9,TRBD1,-,TRBJ1-4,TGTGCCAGCAGCACGACGACAGGGGTGGATGAAAAACTGTTTTTT,CASSTTTGVDEKLFF
TRBV5-6,TRBD2,once,TRBJ2-5,TGTGCCAGCAGCTTGGCCGGGGACGGGAGGGGAGAGACCCAGTACTTC,CASSLAGDGRGETQYF
TRBV6-6,TRBD1,-,TRBJ2-7,TGTGCCAGCAGCAACCCGGGACAGGGCTACGAGCAGTACTTC,CASSNPGQGYEQYF
TRBV7-3,TRBD1,-,TRBJ1-5,TGTGCCAGCAGCGCTACAGGGGACAATCAGCCCCAGCATTTT,CASSATGDNQPQHF
TRBV4-1,TRBD1,-,TRBJ1-2,TGCGCCAGCAGCCAAGGGGACAGAAACTATGGCTACACCTTC,CASSQGDRNYGYTF
TRBV6-1,TRBD1,-,TRBJ1-5,TGTGCCAGCAGTGGGGGGACAGGGACCCAGCCCCAGCATTTT,CASSGGTGTQPQHF
TRBV28,TRBD2,-,TRBJ2-1,TGTGCCAGCAGTCAGCGGGAGGGACCCAGTGAGCAGTTCTTC,CASSQREGPSEQFF
TRBV29-1,TRBD1,-,TRBJ2-5,TGCAGCGCATACAGGGGGGAAGAGACCCAGTACTTC,CSAYRGEETQYF
TRBV7-8,-,-,TRBJ2-2,TGTGCCAGCAGCTTTCAGCAAAGCGGGTTCACCGGGGAGCTGTTTTTT,CASSFQQSGFTGELFF
TRBV28,-,-,TRBJ1-2,TGTGCCAGCAGTTTTGGCAGTACAATAAAAGGCTACACCTTC,CASSFGSTIKGYTF